This T cell receptor beta chain was obtained from a study of shared clonotypes between healthy human individuals. Sequenced by immunoSEQ multiplex PCR; TCRdb stores in-frame clones only, minus some. The data show roughly 2.6 million clones, 90% to 95% seen once. The CDR3 runs to 11 residues. Trimming removed 2 bases at V and 5 bases at J, with 4 bases between. Germline assignment: CDR1 SGHTA and CDR2 FQGNSA. This clone is a singleton in its sample. This CDR3 is also generated by other DNA sequences in the sample. Source material: naive CD4+ T cells sorted from blood. Subset meaning: CD45RA+ positively selected. The clonotype was recovered from a man younger than 35 in good health. The V call is TRBV7-2, the J call TRBJ2-7; unclear D gene. This chain's CDR3 is CASSLRDEQYF. The CDR3 DNA reads as TGTGCCAGCAGCTTACGGGACGAGCAGTACTTC.